These T cell receptor beta chains were read from a single sample in a study of blood T cell repertoires in COVID-19. TCRdb's table, derived via immunoSEQ multiplex PCR, lists solely in-frame clones and lacks some. This table holds some 160,000 clones, 65% to 90% found once. Sequencing was carried out using peripheral blood. Receptors were obtained from a human donor in a cohort sampled during active COVID-19. Each CDR3 is given without its conserved first and last residue. Each record gives: J gene, V gene, clone size, CDR3 protein. Some rows mark clone size as missing; the rest say once, few, many or name a class of expanded clone.

>TRBJ2-3|TRBV6-5|-
ASSYPGSTDTQY
>TRBJ1-2|TRBV7-9|-
ASSLAGVLQGDGYT
>TRBJ2-2|TRBV9|-
ASSVERGSTGELF
>TRBJ1-2|TRBV6-2/TRBV6-3|-
ASSYRGTAYGYT
>TRBJ1-5|TRBV6-5|-
ASSYEGVNQPQH
>TRBJ1-4|TRBV6-5|few
ASTRRGNEKLF
>TRBJ2-7|TRBV10-2|-
ASSPAYEQY
>TRBJ2-3|TRBV5-1|-
ASSSGQGVGTDTQY
>TRBJ2-7|TRBV18|-
ASSPPGHLSYEQY
>TRBJ2-7|TRBV6-5|-
ASSYDRSYEQY
>TRBJ2-1|TRBV7-2|-
ASSLDRGGEQF
>TRBJ1-3|TRBV7-2|-
ASSPSQRSSGNTIY
>TRBJ2-3|TRBV29-1|-
SVDSGARTDTQY
>TRBJ2-1|TRBV7-9|-
ASSPSPTNNEQF
>TRBJ2-5|TRBV19|-
ASSIAGTGGRETQY
>TRBJ1-4|TRBV7-9|-
ASSAGTGATNEKLF
>TRBJ2-3|TRBV5-1|-
ASSLASGTRTDTQY
>TRBJ1-6|TRBV5-1|-
ASSLSTGVSPLH
>TRBJ2-7|TRBV9|-
ASSAREGSFYEQY
>TRBJ2-7|TRBV24-1|-
ATSDDGTGSYEQY
>TRBJ2-2|TRBV7-6|-
ASSLTSGANTGELF
>TRBJ2-2|TRBV5-8|-
ASRRKTGTTGELF
>TRBJ2-2|TRBV10-1|few
ASSSSWDRGTGELF
>TRBJ2-7|TRBV5-1|-
ASSSLGQGSSYEQY
>TRBJ2-7|TRBV19|-
ASSGGQGPYEQY
>TRBJ2-7|TRBV7-9|-
ASSFWDRDYEQY
>TRBJ1-2|TRBV7-2|-
ASSLANTQYYGYT
>TRBJ2-1|TRBV7-2|once
ASSLTRTTVNEQF
>TRBJ1-1|TRBV5-1|-
ASSLGQVDTEAF
>TRBJ2-7|TRBV7-8|-
ASSYRDLSYEQY
>TRBJ1-5|TRBV24-1|-
ATSDSPNQPQH
>TRBJ2-4|TRBV6-5|-
ASSPGVVAKNIQY
>TRBJ1-1|TRBV28|few
ASSFRSGNTEAF
>TRBJ1-2|TRBV28|-
ASSLRDIYGYT
>TRBJ2-7|TRBV4-2|-
ASSQEGGVPSYEQY
>TRBJ1-2|TRBV5-4|-
ASSPQGVVYGYT
>TRBJ2-3|TRBV5-1|-
ASSLQGAGDTQY
>TRBJ2-3|TRBV2|-
ASSEGRGEDTQY
>TRBJ2-1|TRBV28|-
ASSQYRGPYNEQF
>TRBJ2-3|TRBV5-6|-
ASSLAWASGTTDTQY
>TRBJ1-4|TRBV3-1/TRBV3-2|-
ASSTQGGGEKLF
>TRBJ1-2|TRBV4-2|-
ASSPQGQAYGYT
>TRBJ1-2|TRBV7-2|-
ASSQDGQDLGYT
>TRBJ1-2|TRBV7-9|-
ASSTPGTGNGYT
>TRBJ2-5|TRBV11-3|-
ASSSGLAGPGETQY
>TRBJ1-5|TRBV9|-
ASSTGQGANQPQH
>TRBJ2-7|TRBV28|-
VTGASGDEQY
>TRBJ2-5|TRBV19|-
ASSPDREETQY
>TRBJ1-3|TRBV6-5|-
ASSSGGAGSGNTIY
>TRBJ2-3|TRBV5-4|-
ASSGGYSTDTQY
>TRBJ2-1|TRBV7-3|-
ASSPRTRYNEQF
>TRBJ2-2|TRBV7-3|-
ASSWTGGANTGELF
>TRBJ2-1|TRBV7-2|-
ASSLGGSVYNEQF
>TRBJ2-7|TRBV6-5|-
ASSTGLLYEQY
>TRBJ2-7|TRBV7-9|-
ASSWLAGGLKLYEQY
>TRBJ1-2|TRBV7-9|-
ASSNGGFDNYGYT
>TRBJ2-2|TRBV5-4|-
ASSSGTVNTGELF
>TRBJ2-7|TRBV19|-
ASEGQGVGEQY
>TRBJ2-7|TRBV5-4|-
ASSWGTEYEQY
>TRBJ2-1|TRBV9|few
ASSASTGTSF